This T cell receptor (beta chain) originates from a study of post-analysis software for immune sequencing data. About the study: Relapsing-remitting, secondary progressive and progressive-relapsing courses of multiple sclerosis were included. General study findings and limits: Patients showed TRBV5-6, TRBV5-1 and TRBV20-1 among roughly five TRBV segments more frequent than in controls. Controls showed significantly higher normalized Chao1 diversity than did multiple sclerosis patients. Strong co-clustering by F measure was seen for same-batch samples.

This CDR3 is 16 amino acids long. The V gene lost 1 base and the J gene lost 2 bases, with 13 bases spanning the gap. Looked up from germline, CDR1 is PRHDT and CDR2 is FYEKMQ (reference sequence). Every TCR beta cDNA library bore unique molecular identifiers. TCRdb re-analysed the PCR reads in MiXCR, keeping a single row per CDR3 protein. The repertoire holds roughly 570,000 distinct CDR3 sequences, with around a third as singletons. As regards this clonotype: Its specificity is unknown.

Specimen: blood. The clonotype was recovered from a girl under 18 with multiple sclerosis. J is TRBJ2-3 and V is TRBV13; D possibly corresponds to TRBD1 (6 bases). The chain's CDR3 is CASSLVGQGYTDTQYF. In nucleotides, the CDR3 is TGTGCCAGCAGCTTAGTTGGGCAGGGGTACACAGATACGCAGTATTTT.